Below, one T cell receptor (beta chain) is given with its context. This sample was taken from a study of Ad26.COV2.S vaccination and SARS-CoV-2 variants. Treatment in this sample: 15 to 20 received Ad26.COV2.S at low or high dose, single or two shots; about five received placebo; per-sample allocation not given. Following the first vaccine or placebo injection, samples were taken on day 63. This table comes from immunoSEQ multiplex PCR, and its TCRdb copy is limited to in-frame clones, with some not included. The sample consists of about 350,000 clones, about nine tenths of them appearing once. Per germline, CDR1 SGHAT and CDR2 FQNNGV. Trimming cost V 5 bases and J 4 bases; bases outside gene matches: 6. CDR3 length: 14 residues.

This clonotype was sampled from a person between 18 and 59 years old who received the Ad26.COV2.S COVID-19 vaccine or a placebo. This specimen was peripheral blood, taken in a trial of Ad26.COV2.S vaccine versus placebo. The chain combines TRBV11-2 with TRBJ2-7; TRBD2 matches at 9 bases. The CDR3 protein is CASSGRGGRYEQYF. The CDR3 bases are TGTGCCAGCAGCGGGCGGGGGGGCAGGTACGAGCAGTACTTC.